This TCR beta chain was profiled in a study of beta chain features in type 1 diabetes. Donors underwent one heparinised blood draw, about 110 mL on average. The trim removed 0 bases at V and 10 bases at J, leaving 9 bases unmatched. This CDR3 is built from 16 residues. CDR1 is MNHEY, CDR2 SVGAGI, per germline. Every bit of the isolated RNA underwent reverse transcription, so sequencing read expressed TCRB transcripts. The average read count of naive, central memory and regulatory T cell samples was around 3.6 million. Sequencing was performed with immunoSEQ multiplex PCR; in TCRdb, only in-frame clones are kept and a portion is missing. The data show approximately 250,000 clones, with roughly 13% seen just once and 0.026% held by the top ten. Remarks on this clone: Its cognate antigen is unknown.

General study points: VDJ junctions from type 1 diabetes patients carried fewer insertions and larger deletions. Sequencing used cDNA, and cells with high TCR expression could therefore be over-represented.

Sequenced input: naive CD4+ T cells from blood. This chain uses TRBV6-5 with TRBJ1-6, with 7 positions matching TRBD1. The origin of this receptor is a woman aged 40 to 50 in good health. This CDR3 is CASSYSLGTVRSPLHF. The CDR3 DNA reads as TGTGCCAGCAGTTACTCGCTTGGGACAGTTCGATCACCCCTCCACTTT.